The 5 T cell receptor beta chains given below trace back to one sample, sequenced in a study of neurological immune-mediated disorders. Via MiXCR, TCRdb re-called the 5' RACE reads, giving one row per CDR3 protein. Of roughly 25,000 distinct CDR3 sequences in the sample, over 6.5% are singletons; the top ten hold 4.8%. Sequenced input: PBMCs. The receptors shown here come from a woman aged 40 to 50 in good health.

This clonotype occurred many times. The chain is built from TRBV20-1 and TRBJ1-5; the D gene is possibly TRBD1 (5 bases). The CDR3 is 14 residues long. Germline values: CDR1 DFQATT, CDR2 SNEGSKA (reference sequence). V lost 0 bases to trimming and J lost 1 base, with 7 bases between them. CDR3 sequence: CSARDDRSNQPQHF. In DNA form, the CDR3 reads TGCAGTGCTAGAGATGACAGAAGCAATCAGCCCCAGCATTTT.

This clonotype came up many times. The chain combines TRBV7-2 with TRBJ2-7, with 9 bases matching TRBD1. This CDR3 has 14 residues. J was trimmed by 2 bases and V by 3 bases; bases with no gene match: 2. CDR1 and CDR2 (germline): SGHTA, FQGNSA. Here the CDR3 reads CASSFWTGAYEQYF. The CDR3 DNA is TGTGCCAGCAGCTTTTGGACAGGGGCCTACGAGCAGTACTTC.

This clonotype has a count of ten or more. V and J are TRBV5-1 and TRBJ2-5; possible D gene TRBD1, 6 bases. Trimming stripped 4 bases from V and 3 bases from J, with 13 bases between. The CDR3 length is 14 residues. Germline V gene data show CDR1 as SGHRS and CDR2 as YFSETQ. This chain's CDR3 is CASSRLTGEETQYF. As DNA, the CDR3 is TGCGCCAGCAGCCGTTTGACAGGAGAAGAGACCCAGTACTTC.

This clonotype was seen many times. J is TRBJ2-5 and V is TRBV20-1, with D possibly TRBD2 on 6 matching bases. Trimming removed 6 bases from V and 9 bases from J, with 26 bases in between. The CDR3 length is 15 residues. CDR1 and CDR2 (germline): DFQATT, SNEGSKA (reference sequence). CDR3: CSATTRGGGLKAQYF. CDR3 nucleotide sequence: TGCAGTGCCACCACCCGGGGAGGAGGCCTCAAGGCCCAGTACTTC.

This clonotype was observed many times. V gene TRBV20-1 combines with J gene TRBJ1-1; TRBD1 is a possible D gene (6 bases). Germline-derived CDR1 and CDR2 are DFQATT and SNEGSKA (reference sequence). The ends were cut back, 6 bases at V and 4 bases at J, with 12 bases in the middle. This CDR3 comprises 12 residues. The CDR3 nucleotides are TGCAGTGCCCCGACAGGTCTCACTGAAGCTTTCTTT. Translating it yields CSAPTGLTEAFF.